The rows below give T cell receptor beta chains drawn from one sample of a study of blood T cell repertoires in COVID-19. The protocol was immunoSEQ multiplex PCR, while the TCRdb copy is restricted to in-frame clones and leaves out a portion. Among 350,000 or so clones listed, nearly 90% were seen once. Sequencing input: peripheral blood. These receptors were collected from a man in his late teens or twenties with active or convalescent COVID-19. The CDR3 runs from the conserved cysteine through the conserved F or W. A D gene is named only where the DNA matches it firmly. The size entry is marked missing in some rows and otherwise reads once, few, many or a size class.

>NA|TRBJ1-2|NA|TRBV28
TGTGTCAGCAGTTTATGGGAGAAGACCGGCCTCTATGGCTACACCTTC
CVSSLWEKTGLYGYTF
>few|TRBJ1-2|TRBD1|TRBV25-1
TGTGCCAGCAGCGAACCCGACAGGGTGGAGGGCTACACCTTC
CASSEPDRVEGYTF
>NA|TRBJ2-7|TRBD2|TRBV3-1/TRBV3-2
TGTGCCAGCAGCGAGCGGGGGGGTCCCTACGAGCAGTACTTC
CASSERGGPYEQYF
>NA|TRBJ2-4|TRBD2|TRBV15
TGTGCCACCAGCAGAGTGGGAACTAGCGGACAAGTTCAGTACTTC
CATSRVGTSGQVQYF
>NA|TRBJ2-5|NA|TRBV7-9
TGTGCCAGCCGCCCTAGGGAGGAAGAGACCCAGTACTTC
CASRPREEETQYF
>NA|TRBJ1-5|NA|TRBV28
TGTGCCAGCAGTTCACCGGGACTGGCCCAGCATTTT
CASSSPGLAQHF
>NA|TRBJ1-1|TRBD1|TRBV6-2/TRBV6-3
TGTGCCAGCAGTACGATCCGGGACAGGGATGCTGAAGCTTTCTTT
CASSTIRDRDAEAFF
>NA|TRBJ1-1|TRBD1|TRBV5-1
TGCGCCAGCAGTTTCGGACAGGTCGTGCTACGTTCGAACACTGAAGCTTTCTTT
CASSFGQVVLRSNTEAFF
>once|TRBJ1-1|NA|TRBV5-1
TGCGCCAGCAGTCCCGTGCGGGGGACCACTGAAGCTTTCTTT
CASSPVRGTTEAFF
>NA|TRBJ2-1|NA|TRBV24-1
TGTGCCACCGGGATTCCCCAGGGCTCCTACAATGAGCAGTTCTTC
CATGIPQGSYNEQFF
>few|TRBJ2-1|NA|TRBV24-1
TGTGCCACCAGCGACCTGGGCCGCTCCTACAATGAGCAGTTCTTC
CATSDLGRSYNEQFF
>once|TRBJ2-6|NA|TRBV11-2
TGTGCCAGCAGCTTAGGGTTCTCTGGGGCCAACGTGCTGACTTTC
CASSLGFSGANVLTF
>NA|TRBJ1-4|NA|TRBV21-1
TGTGCCAGCAGCACCACCCGGACAGGGCGAGTTAATGAAAAACTGTTTTTT
CASSTTRTGRVNEKLFF
>NA|TRBJ1-3|TRBD1|TRBV6-5
TGTGCCAGCAGTTCCTACAGGGGCTCTGGAAACACCATATATTTT
CASSSYRGSGNTIYF
>once|TRBJ2-7|TRBD1|TRBV4-3
TGCGCCAGCAGCCAAGCCCTTTCCCGGGACAGGATATACTACGAGCAGTACTTC
CASSQALSRDRIYYEQYF
>NA|TRBJ2-5|NA|TRBV14
TGTGCCAGCAGCCCCCTGGGCCAGGGGTACCAAGAGACCCAGTACTTC
CASSPLGQGYQETQYF
>NA|TRBJ2-7|TRBD2|TRBV19
TGTGCCAGTAGTATAACTAGCGGGAGGGTCCACGAGCAGTACTTC
CASSITSGRVHEQYF
>NA|TRBJ2-3|NA|TRBV6-2/TRBV6-3
TGTGCCAGCAGCCGACTATCCGATACGCAGTATTTT
CASSRLSDTQYF
>few|TRBJ1-1|NA|TRBV29-1
TGCAGCGTTGAATTAGGCAGGGGCGACACTGAAGCTTTCTTT
CSVELGRGDTEAFF
>NA|TRBJ2-7|NA|TRBV7-2
TGTGCCAGCAGCGTTAGCTCCTACGAGCAGTACTTC
CASSVSSYEQYF
>NA|TRBJ1-5|TRBD1|TRBV28
TGTGCCAGCAGTTTGGGGCAGGGGGAGTTTCGGCCCCAGCATTTT
CASSLGQGEFRPQHF
>NA|TRBJ2-7|TRBD1|TRBV7-2
TGTGCCAGCAGCTTAGTAGGGACAGGGGAGGACGAGCAGTACTTC
CASSLVGTGEDEQYF
>NA|TRBJ2-3|NA|TRBV4-3
TGCGCCAGCAGCCAAGATGGCGGTACAGATACGCAGTATTTT
CASSQDGGTDTQYF
>NA|TRBJ2-5|TRBD2|TRBV11-2
TGTGCCAGCAGCACAGACCCGACTAGCGTGGAGACCCAGTACTTC
CASSTDPTSVETQYF
>NA|TRBJ1-2|TRBD1|TRBV2
TGTGCCTCTAAGATAAGGGGGACAGGAGCGGGTGGCTACACCTTC
CASKIRGTGAGGYTF
>NA|TRBJ1-1|NA|TRBV5-6
TGTGCCAGCAGCCTCCCCCCCGGCACTGAAGCTTTCTTT
CASSLPPGTEAFF
>NA|TRBJ1-1|NA|TRBV5-6
TGTGCCAGCAGCTTGGGGGCCGTGGGCACTGAAGCTTTCTTT
CASSLGAVGTEAFF
>NA|TRBJ2-2|NA|TRBV24-1
TGTGCCACCAGTGATTTCCCTGGAGGTAGCGGAGTCACCGGGGAGCTGTTTTTT
CATSDFPGGSGVTGELFF
>once|TRBJ2-1|NA|TRBV24-1
TGTGCCACCAGTGCTACAGGTTTAGGTGAGCAGTTCTTC
CATSATGLGEQFF
>NA|TRBJ1-1|TRBD1|TRBV7-9
TGTGCCAGCAGCTTACCGGACAGGGGCGTCAACACTGAAGCTTTCTTT
CASSLPDRGVNTEAFF
>NA|TRBJ2-2|TRBD2|TRBV15
TGTGCCACGACGACTAGCCCCAGCACCGGGGAGCTGTTTTTT
CATTTSPSTGELFF
>NA|TRBJ2-7|TRBD1|TRBV30
TGTGCCTGGAGTGTAGGGGACAGGGGTTACGAGCAGTACTTC
CAWSVGDRGYEQYF
>NA|TRBJ1-5|NA|TRBV11-1
TGTGCCAGCAGCTCCACAGGAAACAGTCAGCCCCAGCATTTT
CASSSTGNSQPQHF
>NA|TRBJ2-2|TRBD2|TRBV9
TGTGCCAGCAGCGTAGCGAACATAGCGGGCGGGGAGCTGTTTTTT
CASSVANIAGGELFF
>NA|TRBJ2-1|NA|TRBV6-5
TGTGCCAGCATGTCCCTTCGCTCCTACAATGAGCAGTTCTTC
CASMSLRSYNEQFF
>many|TRBJ1-5|NA|TRBV29-1
TGCAGCGTTGAACCAGGCAGGGGTCAGCCCCAGCATTTT
CSVEPGRGQPQHF
>NA|TRBJ1-3|TRBD1|TRBV24-1
TGTGCCACCAGCGAGGGGGCGAGGGGAAACACCATATATTTT
CATSEGARGNTIYF
>NA|TRBJ1-2|TRBD1|TRBV7-9
TGTGCCAGCAGCTGGAGGGACAGGGGGGCCCCTACCGATGGCTACACCTTC
CASSWRDRGAPTDGYTF
>NA|TRBJ2-1|NA|TRBV7-6
TGTGCCAGCAGCCGGGTGAATGAGCAGTTCTTC
CASSRVNEQFF
>NA|TRBJ2-3|NA|TRBV9
TGTGCCAGCAGCGTCCTCGGAACGGGACTTGTTAAAGATACGCAGTATTTT
CASSVLGTGLVKDTQYF
>NA|TRBJ2-3|NA|TRBV6-5
TGTGCCAGCAGCAGCTCTGGGGCACTCACAGATACGCAGTATTTT
CASSSSGALTDTQYF
>NA|TRBJ2-2|TRBD2|TRBV19
TGTGCCAGTAGTATCCCCGGACTAGCGGGGGCGAACACCGGGGAGCTGTTTTTT
CASSIPGLAGANTGELFF
>NA|TRBJ1-3|TRBD1|TRBV14
TGTGCCAGCAGGACCGGGACAGTCTCTGGAAACACCATATATTTT
CASRTGTVSGNTIYF
>NA|TRBJ1-1|NA|TRBV11-3
TGTGCCAGCAGCTTTAGGGGAAACACTGAAGCTTTCTTT
CASSFRGNTEAFF
>NA|TRBJ1-3|TRBD1|TRBV9
TGTGCCAGCAGCGTAGCTCCGTTTGACAGGGTTGGCGGCATATATTTT
CASSVAPFDRVGGIYF
>NA|TRBJ1-1|TRBD1|TRBV7-2
TGTGCCAGCAGCTTCCGGGACAGGTACACTGAAGCTTTCTTT
CASSFRDRYTEAFF
>NA|TRBJ1-2|NA|TRBV19
TGTGCCAGTAGCCCAGGTGAGGGCTACACCTTC
CASSPGEGYTF
>NA|TRBJ2-1|TRBD2|TRBV7-9
TGTGCCAGCAGCTTAGAAGGGCTAGCGGGAGGAAATGAGCAGTTCTTC
CASSLEGLAGGNEQFF
>few|TRBJ2-7|TRBD2|TRBV19
TGTGCCAGTAGTCCAACTAGCGGAGCCTACGAGCAGTACTTC
CASSPTSGAYEQYF
>NA|TRBJ1-1|NA|TRBV18
TGTGCCAGCTCACCCCTACCCTCCGGCGGGGAAACTGAAGCTTTCTTT
CASSPLPSGGETEAFF
>NA|TRBJ2-2|TRBD1|TRBV6-5
TGTGCCAGCAAATCCGGGACAGGGAGAACCACGTGGCTGTTTTTT
CASKSGTGRTTWLFF
>NA|TRBJ2-3|NA|TRBV7-9
TGTGCCAGCAGCGCGCTTTTCCCCAGCACAGATACGCAGTATTTT
CASSALFPSTDTQYF
>NA|TRBJ1-1|NA|TRBV5-4
TGTGCCAGCAGAGTGTCCGGGGGCACTGAAGCTTTCTTT
CASRVSGGTEAFF
>NA|TRBJ1-1|NA|TRBV7-9
TGTGCCAGCAGCTTTAGGGGGAAAGAAGCTTTCTTT
CASSFRGKEAFF
>NA|TRBJ1-1|NA|TRBV28
TGTGCCAGCAGTTTGCAGTTGAACACTGAAGCTTTCTTT
CASSLQLNTEAFF
>NA|TRBJ2-1|TRBD2|TRBV4-2
TGTGCCAGCAGCCAGGTGACTAGCGGGCTTTACAATGAGCAGTTCTTC
CASSQVTSGLYNEQFF
>NA|TRBJ2-2|NA|TRBV9
TGTGCCAGCAGCGTACAAGGGGCGCAGGTCACCGGGGAGCTGTTTTTT
CASSVQGAQVTGELFF